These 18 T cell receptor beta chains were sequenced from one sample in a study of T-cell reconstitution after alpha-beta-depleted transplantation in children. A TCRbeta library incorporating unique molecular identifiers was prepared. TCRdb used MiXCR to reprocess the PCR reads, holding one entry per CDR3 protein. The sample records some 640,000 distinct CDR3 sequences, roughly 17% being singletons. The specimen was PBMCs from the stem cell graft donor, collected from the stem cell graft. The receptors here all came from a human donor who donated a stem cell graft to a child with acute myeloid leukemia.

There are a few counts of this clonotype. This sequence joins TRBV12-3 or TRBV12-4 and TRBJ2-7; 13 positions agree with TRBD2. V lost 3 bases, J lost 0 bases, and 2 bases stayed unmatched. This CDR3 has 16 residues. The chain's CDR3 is CASSFGLAGASYEQYF. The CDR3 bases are TGTGCCAGCAGTTTCGGACTAGCGGGGGCCTCCTACGAGCAGTACTTC.

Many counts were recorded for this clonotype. The CDR3 DNA is TGCAGTGCTAGCTTGGGGGCATACATTCAGTACTTC. This gives the protein CSASLGAYIQYF. The chain combines TRBV20-1 with TRBJ2-4; D perhaps matches TRBD1 (6 bases). Trimming took off 3 bases at V and 8 bases at J, with 11 bases between the two ends. CDR3 length equals 12 residues. Germline CDR1 reads DFQATT; CDR2 reads SNEGSKA (reference sequence).

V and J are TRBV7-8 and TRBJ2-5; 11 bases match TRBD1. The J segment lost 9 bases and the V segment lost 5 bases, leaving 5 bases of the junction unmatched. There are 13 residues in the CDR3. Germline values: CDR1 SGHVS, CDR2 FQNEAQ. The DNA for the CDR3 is TGTGCCAGCAGCGCCGGGACAGGGGGTGCCCAGTACTTC. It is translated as CASSAGTGGAQYF.

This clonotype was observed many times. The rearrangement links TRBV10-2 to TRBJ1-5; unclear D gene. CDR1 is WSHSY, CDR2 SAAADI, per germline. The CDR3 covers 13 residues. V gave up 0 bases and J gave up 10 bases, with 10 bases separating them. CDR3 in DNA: TGCGCCAGCAGTGAGTCATTGTTCGAACCCCAGCATTTT. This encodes CASSESLFEPQHF.

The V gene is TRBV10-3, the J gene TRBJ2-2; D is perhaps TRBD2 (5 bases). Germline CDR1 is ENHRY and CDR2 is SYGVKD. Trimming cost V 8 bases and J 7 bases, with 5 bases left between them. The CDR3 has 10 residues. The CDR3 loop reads CAIGSGELFF. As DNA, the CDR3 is TGTGCCATCGGGAGCGGGGAGCTGTTTTTT.

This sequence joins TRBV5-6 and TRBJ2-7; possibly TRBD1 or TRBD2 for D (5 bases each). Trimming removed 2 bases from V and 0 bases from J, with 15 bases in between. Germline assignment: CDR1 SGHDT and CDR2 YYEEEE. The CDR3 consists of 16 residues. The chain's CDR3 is CASSFRDRVSSYEQYV. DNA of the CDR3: TGTGCCAGCAGCTTCCGGGACCGCGTCTCCTCCTACGAGCAGTACGTC.

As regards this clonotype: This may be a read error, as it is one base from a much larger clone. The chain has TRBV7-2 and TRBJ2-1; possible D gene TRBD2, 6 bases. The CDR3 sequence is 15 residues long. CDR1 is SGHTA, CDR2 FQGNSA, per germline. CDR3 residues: CASSPGTSRYNERFF. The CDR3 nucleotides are TGTGCCAGCAGCCCCGGAACTAGCAGATACAATGAGCGGTTCTTC.

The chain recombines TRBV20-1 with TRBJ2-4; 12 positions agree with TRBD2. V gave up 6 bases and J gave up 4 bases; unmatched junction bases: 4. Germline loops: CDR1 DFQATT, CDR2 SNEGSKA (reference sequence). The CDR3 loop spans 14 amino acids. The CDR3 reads CSAQLAGGKNIQYF. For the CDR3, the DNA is TGCAGTGCCCAACTAGCGGGGGGTAAAAACATTCAGTACTTC.

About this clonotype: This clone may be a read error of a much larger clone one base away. In DNA form, the CDR3 reads TGCAGTGCTAGAGATATTATGGCTGTGGATCAGCATTTT. Translation: CSARDIMAVDQHF. The rearrangement joins TRBV20-1 to TRBJ1-5; D remains ambiguous. V dropped 0 bases and J dropped 13 bases, with 16 bases sitting between them. Germline-derived CDR1 and CDR2 are DFQATT and SNEGSKA (reference sequence). There are 13 residues in the CDR3.

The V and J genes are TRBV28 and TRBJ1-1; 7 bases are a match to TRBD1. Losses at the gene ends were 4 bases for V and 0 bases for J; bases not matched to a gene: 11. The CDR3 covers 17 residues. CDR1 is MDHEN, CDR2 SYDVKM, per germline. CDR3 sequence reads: CASSSIVDRYMNTEAFF. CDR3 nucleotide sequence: TGTGCCAGCAGTTCAATAGTGGACAGGTATATGAACACTGAAGCTTTCTTT.

CDR3 coding DNA: TGCAGTGAACCGATGGGGGGCGATCAGCCCCAGCATTTT. Protein sequence: CSEPMGGDQPQHF. The chain carries TRBV20-1 and TRBJ1-5; D is possibly TRBD1 (6 bases). Trimming cost V 7 bases and J 5 bases, with 15 bases left between them. Germline V CDR1 and CDR2: DFQATT, SNEGSKA (reference sequence). The CDR3 extends over 13 amino acids.

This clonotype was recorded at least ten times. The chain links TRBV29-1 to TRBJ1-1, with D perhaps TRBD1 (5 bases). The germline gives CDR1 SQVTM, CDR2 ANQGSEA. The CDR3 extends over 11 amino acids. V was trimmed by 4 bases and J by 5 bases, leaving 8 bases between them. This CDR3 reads CSVVRETEAFF. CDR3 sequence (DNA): TGCAGCGTTGTCAGGGAGACTGAAGCTTTCTTT. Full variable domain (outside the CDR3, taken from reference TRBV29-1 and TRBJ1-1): SAVISQKPSRDICQRGTSLTIQCQVDSQVTMMFWYRQQPGQSLTLIATANQGSEATYESGFVIDKFPISRPNLTFSTLTVSNMSPEDSSIYLCSVVRETEAFFGQGTRLTVV.

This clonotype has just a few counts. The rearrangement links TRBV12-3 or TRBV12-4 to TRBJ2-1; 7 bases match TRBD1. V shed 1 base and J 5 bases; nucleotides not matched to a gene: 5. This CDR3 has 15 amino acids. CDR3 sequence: CASSLGQGTHNEQFF. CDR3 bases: TGTGCCAGCAGTTTAGGACAGGGTACGCACAATGAGCAGTTCTTC.

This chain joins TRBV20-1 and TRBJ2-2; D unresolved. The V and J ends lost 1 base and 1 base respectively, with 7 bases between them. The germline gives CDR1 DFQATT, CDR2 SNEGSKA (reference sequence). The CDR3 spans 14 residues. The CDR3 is CSARVGRNTGELFF. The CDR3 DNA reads TGCAGTGCTAGAGTCGGCAGGAACACCGGGGAGCTGTTTTTT.

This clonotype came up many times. This CDR3 is CSAWTGVNYGYTF. DNA for the CDR3: TGCAGTGCTTGGACAGGCGTTAACTATGGCTACACCTTC. The rearrangement joins TRBV20-1 to TRBJ1-2; 7 nucleotides align to TRBD1. Germline values: CDR1 DFQATT, CDR2 SNEGSKA (reference sequence). J lost 1 base, V lost 5 bases, and 4 bases had no gene match. The CDR3 extends over 13 amino acids.

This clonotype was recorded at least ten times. For the CDR3, the DNA is TGTGCCAGCAGTTATCCCCCTGATACGCAGTATTTT. Encoded protein: CASSYPPDTQYF. The genes are TRBV6-6 and TRBJ2-3; D is undetermined. The V end lost 3 bases, the J end lost 6 bases, and 7 bases lay between the germline ends. The CDR3 consists of 12 residues. Germline CDR1 MNHNY, CDR2 SVGAGI (reference sequence).

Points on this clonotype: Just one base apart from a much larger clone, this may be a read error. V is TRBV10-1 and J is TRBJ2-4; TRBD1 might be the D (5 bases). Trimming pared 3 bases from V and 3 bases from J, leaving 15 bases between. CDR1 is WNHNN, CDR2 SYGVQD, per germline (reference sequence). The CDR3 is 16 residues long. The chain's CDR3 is CASSDRATLVKNIQYF. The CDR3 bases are TGCGCCAGCAGTGACAGGGCAACTCTAGTCAAAAACATTCAGTACTTC.

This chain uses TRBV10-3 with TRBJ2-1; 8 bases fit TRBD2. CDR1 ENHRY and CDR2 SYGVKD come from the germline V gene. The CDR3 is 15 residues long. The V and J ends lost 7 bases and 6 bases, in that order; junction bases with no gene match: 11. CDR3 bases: TGTGCCATCACCCCCGGGGAGCGGGGGCCCAATGAGCAGTTCTTC. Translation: CAITPGERGPNEQFF.